This TCR beta chain emerged from a study of T-cell reconstitution after alpha-beta-depleted transplantation in children (TCRdb year 2016). With regard to the full study: Using TCR repertoire profiling, the study quantitatively followed how T-cell immune reconstitution unfolded in children after TCRalphabeta/CD19-depleted allogeneic hematopoietic cell transplantation.

Including the terminal cysteine and phenylalanine, the CDR3 comprises 15 residues. Just CDR3 DNA is preserved here, 45 bases in frame from base 1. Relative to germline, V is 0 bases shorter and J is 3 bases shorter, with 12 bases between their ends. The germline V gene sets CDR1 to LGHNA and CDR2 to YSLEER. At least ten counts were recorded for this clonotype. The antigen it recognizes is unknown. The input lacks base qualities; no much larger clone sits a single base away. The method was PCR. The listed sequencing device is Illumina HiSeq 2500. TCR library preparation used molecular barcoding, with unique molecular identifiers applied to normalize quantification of the TCRbeta repertoire. Using fastp at Q25 and MiXCR, TCRdb reprocessed the public reads and kept productive beta chains. For every CDR3 protein sequence, its rows merge into one entry that carries the most common genes and DNA. The table for this sample lists about 610,000 distinct CDR3 sequences; 8% to 11% of them were counted only once. The ten largest clones represent less than 5% of the sample.

Here the sequenced sample was PBMCs from the stem cell graft donor, taken from the stem cell graft. The clonotype originates from a human donor who donated a stem cell graft to a child with acute myeloid leukemia. The chain joins TRBV4-3 to TRBJ2-7; TRBD1 is a weak D gene call, 6 bases matching. In nucleotides, the sequence is TGCGCCAGCAGCCAAGACCGGGACAACCTCTACGAGCAGTACTTC. Translated, this gives CASSQDRDNLYEQYF.